The 28 T cell receptor beta chains below come from one sample, sequenced in a study of post-analysis software for immune sequencing data. Study-wide results and caveats: Patients used a few TRBV segments, including TRBV5-6, TRBV5-1 and TRBV20-1, more often than controls.

These TCRs are of unknown antigen specificity. Unique molecular identifiers were present in the TCR beta cDNA libraries. Each CDR3 protein is one row after TCRdb ran MiXCR on the PCR reads. The sample includes more than 450,000 distinct CDR3 sequences, about 40% of them seen just once. The sample was blood. These receptors were obtained from a girl aged 5 to 17 with multiple sclerosis.

The V gene is TRBV24-1, the J gene TRBJ2-3; D unclear. This CDR3 spans 14 amino acids. Deletions cut 7 bases from V and 5 bases from J, with 15 bases between. The germline V gene has CDR1 KGHDR and CDR2 SFDVKD. CDR3 loop: CATRARGEGDTQYF. CDR3 sequence (DNA): TGTGCCACCAGAGCTCGAGGAGAAGGAGATACGCAGTATTTT.

This clonotype was seen only a few times. The chain combines TRBV5-5 with TRBJ1-2; D call uncertain. Trimming took off 1 base at V and 5 bases at J, with 15 bases between the two ends. Germline lookup yields CDR1 SGHKS and CDR2 YYEKEE (reference sequence). The length of the CDR3 is 15 residues. CDR3 region: CASSLREFRLYGYTF. The CDR3 region has the DNA TGTGCCAGCAGCTTGAGGGAGTTCCGGCTGTATGGCTACACCTTC.

The gene calls are TRBV5-1 and TRBJ1-1, with D unclear. The germline V gene encodes CDR1 SGHRS and CDR2 YFSETQ. V was trimmed by 0 bases and J by 0 bases, leaving 9 bases between them. This CDR3 is built from 15 residues. CDR3 sequence (DNA): TGCGCCAGCAGCTTGGAATACGGATTGAACACTGAAGCTTTCTTT. It specifies CASSLEYGLNTEAFF.

The chain employs TRBV12-3 or TRBV12-4 and TRBJ1-2; D gene unclear. Trimming stripped 0 bases from V and 3 bases from J, with 5 bases between. The CDR3 is made up of 13 amino acids. Here the CDR3 reads CASSLAGYYGYTF. The CDR3 coding sequence is TGTGCCAGCAGTTTAGCGGGGTACTATGGCTACACCTTC.

There are a few counts of this clonotype. CDR3 sequence: CSGLFVNEQFF. DNA for the CDR3: TGCAGCGGGCTTTTCGTCAATGAGCAGTTCTTC. The chain is built from TRBV29-1 and TRBJ2-1; D ambiguous. Trimming took off 7 bases at V and 6 bases at J, with 10 bases between the two ends. CDR3 length equals 11 residues. Germline values: CDR1 SQVTM, CDR2 ANQGSEA.

The V and J genes are TRBV4-2 and TRBJ2-7; 7 bases align to TRBD2. The germline V gene has CDR1 LGHNA and CDR2 YNFKEQ. The CDR3 covers 15 residues. V lost 0 bases and J lost 9; bases outside the gene matches: 11. CDR3 coding DNA: TGTGCCAGCAGCCAAGATCTGACTAGCTTTGATGGGCAGTACTTC. It is translated as CASSQDLTSFDGQYF.

This chain links TRBV29-1 with TRBJ2-3; TRBD1 might be the D (6 bases). Trimming took off 8 bases at V and 2 bases at J, with 14 bases between the two ends. The CDR3 contains 13 residues. The germline V gene has CDR1 SQVTM and CDR2 ANQGSEA. The chain's CDR3 is CSSQGFSTDTQYF. CDR3 DNA sequence: TGCAGCTCACAGGGTTTTTCCACAGATACGCAGTATTTT.

This chain links TRBV7-8 with TRBJ1-6; D possibly corresponds to TRBD1 (5 bases). The CDR3 is 13 residues long. Per germline, CDR1 SGHVS and CDR2 FQNEAQ. The germline V and J ends were trimmed by 4 bases and 9 bases, with 10 bases remaining between them. The CDR3: CASSSGRRSPLHF. The DNA for the CDR3 is TGTGCCAGCAGCTCGGGGCGGCGTTCACCCCTCCACTTT.

The gene calls are TRBV7-9 and TRBJ2-3, with D uncertain. CDR1 and CDR2 (germline): SEHNR, FQNEAQ (reference sequence). Trimming took off 2 bases at V and 2 bases at J, with 8 bases between the two ends. The CDR3 is 14 residues long. The CDR3 loop reads CASSLPQYTDTQYF. The CDR3 DNA reads as TGTGCCAGCAGCTTACCCCAGTACACAGATACGCAGTATTTT. Together with reference TRBV7-9 and TRBJ2-3, the CDR3 gives the full variable domain: DTGVSQNPRHKITKRGQNVTFRCDPISEHNRLYWYRQTLGQGPEFLTYFQNEAQLEKSRLLSDRFSAERPKGSFSTLEIQRTEQGDSAMYLCASSLPQYTDTQYFGPGTRLTVL.

In this sample, this clonotype turned up once. The chain carries TRBV29-1 and TRBJ1-1; 8 nucleotides align to TRBD1. V shed 7 bases, J shed 4 bases, and the junction held 8 bases outside the gene matches. CDR3 size: 13 residues. CDR1 SQVTM and CDR2 ANQGSEA come from the germline V gene. This chain's CDR3 is CSGGGQAGTEAFF. The CDR3 region has the DNA TGCAGCGGGGGGGGACAGGCTGGCACTGAAGCTTTCTTT.

The table lists this clonotype with a few counts. The chain joins TRBV12-3 or TRBV12-4 to TRBJ2-1; 7 bases are a match to TRBD2. The CDR3 sequence is 15 residues long. With V trimmed by 3 bases and J by 7 bases, 9 bases remained unmatched. CDR3 DNA: TGTGCCAGCAGTTTGGCGGGGGAGAGTTGGAATGAGCAGTTCTTC. Translation: CASSLAGESWNEQFF.

This clonotype was recorded a few times. The chain employs TRBV12-3 or TRBV12-4 and TRBJ1-5, with D unresolved. The CDR3 runs 14 residues. The V end was cut by 1 base, the J end by 7 bases, with 11 bases between. The CDR3: CASSLEAGWQPQHF. CDR3 DNA sequence: TGTGCCAGCAGTTTAGAGGCAGGATGGCAGCCCCAGCATTTT.

The CDR3 nucleotides are TGCGCCAGCAGCCTGACAGGGGGCCCTTCCTACGAGCAGTACTTC. It translates to CASSLTGGPSYEQYF. V and J are TRBV5-1 and TRBJ2-7, with 10 positions matching TRBD1. Losses at the gene ends were 4 bases for V and 1 base for J; bases not matched to a gene: 5. Germline CDR1 SGHRS, CDR2 YFSETQ. This CDR3 is built from 15 residues.

On this clonotype itself: The junction does not match germline at one end; this may be a read error. CDR3 DNA sequence: TGTGCCGCCAGTGCAGGACAGAGCAATCAGCCCCAGCATTTT. This codes for CAASAGQSNQPQHF. The chain employs TRBV24-1 and TRBJ1-5; possible D gene TRBD1, 6 bases. CDR3 length: 14 amino acids. The germline V gene encodes CDR1 KGHDR and CDR2 SFDVKD.

V and J are TRBV5-1 and TRBJ2-7; 8 bases map to TRBD1. The CDR3 has 13 residues. Germline V gives CDR1 SGHRS, CDR2 YFSETQ. The J segment lost 6 bases and the V segment lost 4 bases, leaving 6 bases of the junction unmatched. CDR3 amino acids: CASSPTGESEQYF. The CDR3 DNA sequence: TGCGCCAGCAGCCCGACAGGGGAATCCGAGCAGTACTTC.

The chain carries TRBV12-3 or TRBV12-4 and TRBJ2-5; 7 bases map to TRBD2. With 1 base clipped from V and 11 bases from J, the junction kept 7 bases outside the gene matches. The CDR3 sequence is 13 residues long. The CDR3 DNA is TGTGCCAGCAGTTTAGTAGGGACCGGGGGGCAGTACTTC. Its translation is CASSLVGTGGQYF.

The rearrangement uses TRBV6-5 and TRBJ1-2; D is unresolved. The germline V gene encodes CDR1 MNHEY and CDR2 SVGAGI. The CDR3 runs 15 residues. The V and J ends lost 0 bases and 7 bases respectively, with 15 bases between them. The CDR3 loop reads CASSYSSGVGFGYTF. The CDR3 bases are TGTGCCAGCAGTTACTCGAGCGGCGTCGGTTTTGGCTACACCTTC.

This chain links TRBV20-1 with TRBJ2-7; 9 bases agree with TRBD1. Per germline, CDR1 DFQATT and CDR2 SNEGSKA (reference sequence). The CDR3 spans 14 residues. V dropped 4 bases and J dropped 4; count of bases not matched to a gene: 8. CDR3 bases: TGCAGTGCTAAGACCGGGACAGGGTTATACGAGCAGTACTTC. Its translation is CSAKTGTGLYEQYF.

V is TRBV9 and J is TRBJ2-7, with 7 bases identical to TRBD1. This CDR3 is 15 amino acids long. Germline assignment: CDR1 SGDLS and CDR2 YYNGEE. V shed 2 bases and J 1 base; nucleotides not matched to a gene: 6. CDR3 sequence (DNA): TGTGCCAGCAGCGTGTCCGGGACAGCATCCTACGAGCAGTACTTC. It specifies CASSVSGTASYEQYF.

This rearrangement joins TRBV15 to TRBJ2-7, with a possible D match to TRBD1 (5 bases). The CDR3 totals 14 residues. V was cut by 1 base and J by 2 bases, with 9 bases left in between. Germline CDR1 is LNHNV and CDR2 is YYDKDF (reference sequence). The CDR3 reads CATSRGREPYEQYF. The CDR3 DNA reads as TGTGCCACCAGCAGAGGCAGGGAACCCTACGAGCAGTACTTC.

The rearrangement links TRBV3-1 to TRBJ2-1; D gene unclear. Deletions cut 4 bases from V and 0 bases from J, with 7 bases between. Germline assignment: CDR1 LGHDT and CDR2 YNNKEL (reference sequence). The CDR3 is made up of 14 amino acids. The CDR3 DNA is TGTGCCAGCAGCCGCAGGAGCTCCTACAATGAGCAGTTCTTC. As protein: CASSRRSSYNEQFF.

This chain links TRBV12-3 or TRBV12-4 with TRBJ2-1, with D possibly matching TRBD2 (5 bases). The CDR3 is 18 amino acids. Trimming left V 3 bases short and J 3 bases short, with 21 bases between. In nucleotides, the CDR3 is TGTGCCAGCAGTTTCAGTCCGGGGTTGGGCCCTTTCTACAATGAGCAGTTCTTC. Translation: CASSFSPGLGPFYNEQFF.

This clonotype turned up a few times. The chain combines TRBV4-2 with TRBJ2-7; 7 nucleotides line up with TRBD1. The CDR3 is 14 amino acids. The germline CDR1 and CDR2 sequences are LGHNA and YNFKEQ. V gave up 5 bases and J gave up 0 bases; unmatched junction bases: 4. The CDR3 loop reads CASSGTVSSYEQYF. The CDR3 bases are TGTGCCAGCAGCGGGACAGTAAGCTCCTACGAGCAGTACTTC.

J is TRBJ1-2 and V is TRBV10-3; possible D gene TRBD1, 6 bases. The CDR3 consists of 11 residues. Germline loops: CDR1 ENHRY, CDR2 SYGVKD. Between the trimmed V and J ends, which lost 10 bases and 5 bases, there was a span of 11 bases. The CDR3 bases are TGTGCCAGCATGGGGGCGTATGGCTACACCTTC. Translating it yields CASMGAYGYTF.

J is TRBJ2-3 and V is TRBV20-1, with 8 bases lining up with TRBD2. Germline values: CDR1 DFQATT, CDR2 SNEGSKA (reference sequence). This CDR3 has 18 amino acids. V was pared by 1 base and J by 0 bases, with 12 bases of the junction left unmatched. CDR3 in DNA: TGCAGTGCTAGAGTTGAACGGGAGGGGCCACCAAGCACAGATACGCAGTATTTT. This sequence encodes CSARVEREGPPSTDTQYF.

The chain couples TRBV14 to TRBJ2-3; D not resolved. In germline, CDR1 is SGHDN, CDR2 FVKESK. The CDR3 has 15 amino acids. Trimming removed 0 bases at V and 1 base at J, with 8 bases between. CDR3 protein: CASSQDYVGTDTQYF. DNA for the CDR3: TGTGCCAGCAGCCAAGACTACGTGGGCACAGATACGCAGTATTTT.

This clonotype was observed a few times. The chain joins TRBV6-5 to TRBJ2-5; D remains unclear. The V gene's germline CDR1 is MNHEY and CDR2 SVGAGI. Trimming removed 2 bases from V and 4 bases from J, with 8 bases in between. The CDR3 has 13 residues. CDR3 loop: CASSYTQSETQYF. In DNA, the CDR3 is TGTGCCAGCAGTTACACGCAATCAGAGACCCAGTACTTC.

The chain carries TRBV12-3 or TRBV12-4 and TRBJ1-4, with D hard to call. The ends were cut back, 7 bases at V and 4 bases at J, with 13 bases in the middle. The CDR3 runs to 14 residues. The CDR3: CASTAGSLNEKLFF. The DNA for the CDR3 is TGTGCCAGCACCGCCGGGTCCCTTAATGAAAAACTGTTTTTT.